The entry below gives a single TCR beta chain sequence along with its context. The length of the CDR3 is 13 residues. V dropped 0 bases and J dropped 9 bases, with 10 bases sitting between them. Germline V gives CDR1 SGHDT, CDR2 YYEEEE. Only in-frame clones appear in the TCRdb table, and some are missing; sequencing was by immunoSEQ multiplex PCR. The data contain 160,000 or so clones, roughly 85% of them seen just once; the ten biggest clones take up about 5.6%. The sample comes from a study of blood T cell repertoires in COVID-19. Overall study: Material from acute and convalescent COVID-19 was sourced from the United States, Italy and Spain.

This clonotype was obtained from a woman between 45 and 65 years old with COVID-19, enrolled during active disease. Specimen: peripheral blood. The chain uses TRBV5-6 and TRBJ2-1; D call uncertain. The chain's CDR3 is CASSLGSSSEQFF. For the CDR3, the DNA is TGTGCCAGCAGCTTGGGGAGTTCCTCTGAGCAGTTCTTC.